The sequence of this TCR beta chain was determined in a study of shared clonotypes between healthy human individuals. As for the study in general: Samples came from a couple of female and a few male donors aged 18 to 49. General study results and limits: Non-shared clonotypes were found to have lower generation probabilities than the clonotypes that were shared by all four of the sorted-subset donors. Sampling covered nothing but blood. Tissue TCR repertoires likely differ from those found in blood. Rarefaction demonstrated incomplete sorted-subset sequencing despite large depth.

This clone has a handful of counts. Its antigen remains unknown. Per the germline V gene, CDR1 is LGHNA and CDR2 is YNFKEQ. V lost 4 bases and J lost 2, with 13 bases in between. This CDR3 spans 15 amino acids. Data came from immunoSEQ multiplex PCR; TCRdb stores just in-frame clones and leaves some out. Of hundreds of thousands of clones listed, around 97% are singletons. J is TRBJ2-3 and V is TRBV4-2; D remains ambiguous. This TCR was recovered from a woman in her 30s in good health. Source material: naive CD4+ T cells sorted from blood. Subset indicated: CD45RA+ positively selected. CDR3 region: CASSPNVINTDTQYF. For the CDR3, the DNA is TGTGCCAGCAGCCCAAACGTGATCAACACAGATACGCAGTATTTT.